The 9 T cell receptor beta chains presented below share a single source sample, sequenced in a study of T cell responses to AZD1222 COVID-19 vaccine (dated by TCRdb to the early 2020s). Libraries came from the immunoSEQ multiplex PCR assay. TCRdb carries this immuneACCESS record with in-frame sequences only. Its versions omit some clonotypes, under half of them owing to an unresolved V gene in the studies checked, with the rest unexplained. This sample has about 150,000 clones in its table, and more than 85% of those were observed once. The top ten clones comprise under 2% of the sample. The time point label on this specimen signifies: baseline before first vaccination. This sample comprised peripheral blood, obtained on day 0 of AZD1222 vaccination. These receptors were collected from an adult in good health.

The rearrangement joins TRBV19 to TRBJ1-5; 10 bases are a match to TRBD1. J lost 0 bases, V lost 8 bases, and 10 bases had no gene match. Germline V gives CDR1 LNHDA, CDR2 SQIVND (reference sequence). The CDR3 is made up of 17 amino acids. The CDR3 DNA reads as TGTGCCAGTGCGGGACAGGGGATCCCTGGTAGCAATCAGCCCCAGCATTTT. Translating gives CASAGQGIPGSNQPQHF.

This chain links TRBV3-1 (or the pseudogene TRBV3-2) with TRBJ1-3; 7 bases agree with TRBD1. Germline CDR1 and CDR2: LGHDT and YNNKEL (reference sequence). Losses at the gene ends were 6 bases for V and 0 bases for J; bases not matched to a gene: 11. This CDR3 has 17 residues. The CDR3 nucleotides are TGTGCCAGCAGTCGTACCCGGACAGGTTCCTCTGGAAACACCATATATTTT. Translation gives CASSRTRTGSSGNTIYF.

The genes are TRBV5-1 and TRBJ2-7; 9 nucleotides match TRBD1. This CDR3 is 15 amino acids long. J lost 0 bases, V lost 4 bases, and 5 bases had no gene match. CDR1 and CDR2 (germline): SGHRS, YFSETQ. This CDR3 is CASSMGQGLSYEQYF. The CDR3 DNA reads TGCGCCAGCAGCATGGGACAGGGCCTCTCCTACGAGCAGTACTTC.

This chain uses TRBV2 with TRBJ1-4; D is ambiguous. V gave up 3 bases and J gave up 7 bases, with 9 bases separating them. The CDR3 is 13 residues long. Germline V lookup: CDR1 SNHLY, CDR2 FYNNEI. The CDR3 DNA sequence: TGTGCCAGCAGTGAGGGCGGCCTTGAAAAACTGTTTTTT. Translating gives CASSEGGLEKLFF.

This chain joins TRBV28 and TRBJ1-6; maybe TRBD1 (6 bases). CDR3 size: 17 residues. V lost 8 bases and J lost 1, with 18 bases in between. Germline-derived CDR1 and CDR2 are MDHEN and SYDVKM. CDR3 sequence: CASRAGPRGSYNSPLHF. For the CDR3, the DNA is TGTGCCAGCCGCGCCGGACCCAGGGGTTCCTATAATTCACCCCTCCACTTT.

The chain recombines TRBV28 with TRBJ2-2, with TRBD1 matching 7 bases. From germline, CDR1 is MDHEN and CDR2 SYDVKM. The CDR3 extends over 16 amino acids. V was pared by 8 bases and J by 4 bases, with 13 bases of the junction left unmatched. The CDR3 loop is CASGAAGGEGTGELFF. In DNA form, the CDR3 reads TGTGCCAGCGGCGCTGCAGGGGGTGAGGGCACCGGGGAGCTGTTTTTT.

The chain employs TRBV29-1 and TRBJ2-3; D call uncertain. The CDR3 extends over 11 amino acids. Trimming removed 4 bases at V and 5 bases at J, with 7 bases between. Germline V gene data show CDR1 as SQVTM and CDR2 as ANQGSEA. For the CDR3, the DNA is TGCAGCGTTGGACGACAAGATACGCAGTATTTT. Translating gives CSVGRQDTQYF.

The rearrangement joins TRBV10-3 to TRBJ1-1; no firm D call. The CDR3 extends over 12 amino acids. The V gene's germline CDR1 is ENHRY and CDR2 SYGVKD. Trimming took 10 bases from V and 3 from J, leaving 12 bases between them. CDR3 sequence (DNA): TGTGCCACCCGCCGGCCCTACACTGAAGCTTTCTTT. Translated, it gives CATRRPYTEAFF.

V is TRBV21-1 and J is TRBJ1-5; the table calls TRBD1, which could not be checked here. TRBV21-1 is given as a pseudogene. CDR3 length equals 15 residues. The CDR3 protein is CASIRQGHSNQPQHF. CDR3 bases: TGTGCCAGCATCCGACAGGGGCATAGCAATCAGCCCCAGCATTTT.